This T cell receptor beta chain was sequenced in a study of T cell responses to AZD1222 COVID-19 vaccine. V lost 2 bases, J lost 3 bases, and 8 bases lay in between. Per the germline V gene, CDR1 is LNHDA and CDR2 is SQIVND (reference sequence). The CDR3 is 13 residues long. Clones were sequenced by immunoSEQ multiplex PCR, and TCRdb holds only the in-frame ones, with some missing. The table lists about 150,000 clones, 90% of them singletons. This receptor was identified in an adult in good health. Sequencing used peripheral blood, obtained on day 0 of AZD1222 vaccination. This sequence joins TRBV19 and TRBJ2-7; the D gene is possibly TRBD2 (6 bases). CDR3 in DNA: TGTGCCAGTAGTATATGGGGGGACTACGAGCAGTACTTC. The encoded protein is CASSIWGDYEQYF.